Described below is a single T cell receptor (beta chain) sequence and its context. The data were obtained in a study of blood T cell repertoires in COVID-19. Study context: COVID-19 samples collected from the United States, Italy and Spain covered acute and convalescent phases. Sample material is recorded as cDNA or gDNA derived from T cells, B-cell-depleted T cells, or PBMCs.

The germline CDR1 and CDR2 sequences are KGHSY and FQNENV. Losses at the gene ends were 4 bases for V and 1 base for J; bases not matched to a gene: 1. The CDR3 has 15 amino acids. As originally analysed: The assay estimated nucleated cells by amplifying reference gene primers. Libraries were prepared by immunoSEQ multiplex PCR; TCRdb keeps only in-frame clonotypes and omits some of them. D and trimming were read from the DNA, whereas the V and J calls and clone size are those reported in that table. In the table there are some 100,000 clones, nearly 90% of which are singletons. J is TRBJ2-2 and V is TRBV16; 9 bases line up with TRBD1. The TCR originated in a woman aged 80 or over with active COVID-19. The material sequenced was peripheral blood. The CDR3 spells CASSRTGVNTGELFF. The DNA of the CDR3 is TGTGCCAGCAGCCGGACAGGGGTGAACACCGGGGAGCTGTTTTTT. The variable domain in full, with the rest retrieved from reference TRBV16 and TRBJ2-2, is GEEVAQTPKHLVRGEGQKAKLYCAPIKGHSYVFWYQQVLKNEFKFLISFQNENVFDETGMPKERFSAKCLPNSPCSLEIQATKLEDSAVYFCASSRTGVNTGELFFGEGSRLTVL.